The clone carrying this T cell receptor (beta chain) was detected a few times. Its antigen is unknown. The data were obtained in a study of T cell repertoires in cytomegalovirus infection. Across the study: Both recently identified HLA-C-restricted and well-studied HLA-B-restricted CMV epitopes were used in the study. Both a matching HLA type and CMV infection were indicated by public TCR beta signatures. General study points: Predominance within the ex vivo response was attributable to HLA-C-restricted CMV-specific TCR beta clonotypes.

This CDR3 region has 17 residues. Germline CDR1 SNHLY, CDR2 FYNNEI. V lost 11 bases, J lost 0 bases, and 25 bases lay in between. From the reads, TCRdb called clonotypes with MiXCR, one entry per CDR3 protein. The repertoire holds approximately 1,000,000 distinct CDR3 sequences, with around 30% as singletons. This sample comprised cultured CD8+ T cells from PBMCs, obtained from culture after CMV antigen stimulation. The chain recombines TRBV2 with TRBJ1-1, with D unresolved. The receptor comes from a human donor in good health (CMV status not recorded). Some clones in this sample may be carry-over from other donors' samples. The CDR3 region has the DNA TGTGCCCGGGAGGGTGGAGCCCAGCGGAGCATGAACACTGAAGCTTTCTTT. It is translated as CAREGGAQRSMNTEAFF.